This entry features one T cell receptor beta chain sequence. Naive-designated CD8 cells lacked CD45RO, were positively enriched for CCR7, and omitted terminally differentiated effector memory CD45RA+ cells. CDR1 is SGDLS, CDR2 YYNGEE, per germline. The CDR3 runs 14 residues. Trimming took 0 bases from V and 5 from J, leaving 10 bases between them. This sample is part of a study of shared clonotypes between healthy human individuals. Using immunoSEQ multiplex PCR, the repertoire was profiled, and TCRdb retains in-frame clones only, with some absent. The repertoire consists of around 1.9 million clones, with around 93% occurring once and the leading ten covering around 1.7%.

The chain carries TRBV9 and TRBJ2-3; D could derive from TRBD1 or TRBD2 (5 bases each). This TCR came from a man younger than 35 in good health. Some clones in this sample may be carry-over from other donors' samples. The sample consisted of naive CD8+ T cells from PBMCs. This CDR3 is CASSVGDPRDTQYF. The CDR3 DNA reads TGTGCCAGCAGCGTAGGGGACCCCAGAGATACGCAGTATTTT.